The rows below give T cell receptor beta chains drawn from one sample of a study of regulatory T cells in long-lasting Graves disease. TCRdb itself ran the multiplex PCR reads through MiXCR, one entry per CDR3 protein. Counted here are 200,000 to 250,000 distinct CDR3 sequences, about a sixth occurring once; the ten biggest clones make up approximately 20%. The sample in question was peripheral blood mononuclear cells (PBMCs), obtained at new diagnosis, from a patient treated with antithyroid drugs. The receptors were sampled from a female donor with Graves disease. CDR3s include the opening cysteine and the closing phenylalanine or tryptophan. D genes are given only for firm matches. A clone size is listed for some rows: how often the clone was seen (once, few, many), or a class if it is expanded.

D: NA
size: many
V: TRBV12-3/TRBV12-4
J: TRBJ2-2
CDR3: CASSFSVPPGGELFF
DNA: TGTGCCAGCAGTTTTAGCGTACCCCCGGGGGGGGAGCTGTTTTTT

D: TRBD2
size: many
V: TRBV7-2
J: TRBJ2-1
CDR3: CASRTGTRKFF
DNA: TGTGCCAGCAGAACCGGGACTAGGAAGTTCTTC

D: TRBD2
size: medium-sized
V: TRBV27
J: TRBJ2-3
CDR3: CASSSLLGLAVGRDTQYF
DNA: TGTGCCAGCAGTAGCTTATTGGGACTAGCGGTGGGTAGAGATACGCAGTATTTT

D: TRBD2
size: many
V: TRBV15
J: TRBJ2-1
CDR3: CATSRGRLAGADEQFF
DNA: TGTGCCACCAGCAGAGGAAGACTAGCGGGAGCGGATGAGCAGTTCTTC

D: NA
size: few
V: TRBV3-1
J: TRBJ1-3
CDR3: CASSHRSSGNTIYF
DNA: TGTGCCAGCAGCCACAGGAGCTCTGGAAACACCATATATTTT

D: NA
size: many
V: TRBV20-1
J: TRBJ2-3
CDR3: CSARDMGSPTDTQYF
DNA: TGCAGTGCTAGAGATATGGGAAGCCCCACAGATACGCAGTATTTT

D: NA
size: few
V: TRBV5-5
J: TRBJ2-7
CDR3: CASSLGPQGFYEQYF
DNA: TGTGCCAGCAGCTTGGGGCCTCAGGGGTTTTACGAGCAGTACTTC

D: NA
size: many
V: TRBV5-8
J: TRBJ2-5
CDR3: CASSATQGYQETQYF
DNA: TGTGCCAGCAGCGCAACCCAGGGTTACCAAGAGACCCAGTACTTC

D: NA
size: many
V: TRBV28
J: TRBJ1-4
CDR3: CASSFPPEKLFF
DNA: TGTGCCAGCAGTTTCCCCCCGGAAAAACTGTTTTTT

D: TRBD1
size: many
V: TRBV3-1
J: TRBJ2-5
CDR3: CASRDRGLSETQYF
DNA: TGTGCCAGCAGAGACAGGGGGCTCTCAGAGACCCAGTACTTC

D: TRBD2
size: many
V: TRBV7-2
J: TRBJ2-7
CDR3: CASSLGTSGFYEQYF
DNA: TGTGCCAGCAGCTTAGGGACTAGCGGCTTCTACGAGCAGTACTTC

D: TRBD1
size: NA
V: TRBV29-1
J: TRBJ1-2
CDR3: CSVRAGGKGYGYTF
DNA: TGCAGCGTGAGGGCAGGGGGCAAGGGCTATGGCTACACCTTC

D: NA
size: many
V: TRBV30
J: TRBJ1-1
CDR3: CAWSAPGVQSAFF
DNA: TGTGCCTGGAGTGCCCCGGGGGTTCAGTCGGCTTTCTTT

D: NA
size: NA
V: TRBV6-1
J: TRBJ2-3
CDR3: CANSRRQDTDTQYF
DNA: TGTGCCAACAGTAGACGACAGGACACAGATACGCAGTATTTT

D: NA
size: NA
V: TRBV11-2
J: TRBJ2-7
CDR3: CASSLLGGAGREQYF
DNA: TGTGCCAGCAGTCTACTAGGTGGCGCGGGGCGGGAGCAGTACTTC

D: NA
size: few
V: TRBV6-1
J: TRBJ1-1
CDR3: CASNLRVTNTEAFF
DNA: TGTGCCAGCAACCTCCGGGTCACTAACACTGAAGCTTTCTTT

D: TRBD2
size: NA
V: TRBV10-3
J: TRBJ2-1
CDR3: CATRTSGIAGYNEQFF
DNA: TGTGCCACCAGGACTAGCGGGATTGCTGGGTACAATGAGCAGTTCTTC

D: NA
size: few
V: TRBV6-8
J: TRBJ2-1
CDR3: CASSFGRDNLFYSYNEQFF
DNA: TGTGCCAGCAGTTTCGGTCGGGACAACCTATTTTATTCCTACAATGAGCAGTTCTTC

D: NA
size: many
V: TRBV14
J: TRBJ2-7
CDR3: CASSQGPGPYEQYF
DNA: TGTGCCAGCAGCCAAGGTCCAGGGCCCTACGAGCAGTACTTC

D: NA
size: many
V: TRBV20-1
J: TRBJ1-2
CDR3: CSAVGWGYYGYTF
DNA: TGCAGTGCTGTAGGATGGGGCTACTATGGCTACACCTTC

D: TRBD1
size: many
V: TRBV2
J: TRBJ1-3
CDR3: CASSEDRIGNTIYF
DNA: TGTGCCAGCAGTGAGGACAGGATCGGAAACACCATATATTTT

D: NA
size: many
V: TRBV9
J: TRBJ2-1
CDR3: CASSGTRDGAYNEQFF
DNA: TGTGCCAGCAGCGGTACCCGGGACGGAGCCTACAATGAGCAGTTCTTC

D: TRBD2
size: many
V: TRBV6-1
J: TRBJ2-1
CDR3: CASRLAERLNEQFF
DNA: TGTGCCAGCAGACTAGCGGAAAGACTTAATGAGCAGTTCTTC

D: NA
size: NA
V: TRBV6-5
J: TRBJ1-6
CDR3: CASSYSGGLRSPLHF
DNA: TGTGCCAGCAGTTACTCGGGAGGGTTGCGCTCACCCCTCCACTTT

D: NA
size: many
V: TRBV5-6
J: TRBJ2-7
CDR3: CASSRIGRTYEQYF
DNA: TGTGCCAGCAGCAGGATTGGGCGTACCTACGAGCAGTACTTC

D: NA
size: many
V: TRBV30
J: TRBJ2-7
CDR3: CAWSNKGVSYF
DNA: TGTGCCTGGAGTAACAAGGGGGTTAGCTACTTC

D: NA
size: many
V: TRBV9
J: TRBJ2-7
CDR3: CASSPREGDYEQYF
DNA: TGTGCCAGCAGCCCAAGAGAAGGGGACTACGAGCAGTACTTC

D: NA
size: many
V: TRBV6-2/TRBV6-3
J: TRBJ2-4
CDR3: CASSYVGEGNIQYF
DNA: TGTGCCAGCAGTTACGTGGGGGAAGGAAACATTCAGTACTTC

D: NA
size: many
V: TRBV5-6
J: TRBJ2-1
CDR3: CASSGSSSYNEQFF
DNA: TGTGCCAGCAGCGGGTCTAGCTCCTACAATGAGCAGTTCTTC

D: NA
size: many
V: TRBV9
J: TRBJ2-3
CDR3: CASSVDLPGSPAYF
DNA: TGTGCCAGCAGCGTAGACCTCCCGGGCTCCCCGGCGTATTTT

D: TRBD2
size: many
V: TRBV24-1
J: TRBJ2-1
CDR3: CATRGGGYNEQFF
DNA: TGTGCCACCCGGGGGGGAGGATACAATGAGCAGTTCTTC

D: NA
size: NA
V: TRBV19
J: TRBJ2-2
CDR3: CASSIGLTRTGELFF
DNA: TGTGCCAGTAGTATAGGACTGACGCGGACCGGGGAGCTGTTTTTT

D: NA
size: many
V: TRBV9
J: TRBJ1-4
CDR3: CASSASRLGTNEKLFF
DNA: TGTGCCAGCAGCGCCTCCAGGCTTGGAACTAATGAAAAACTGTTTTTT

D: NA
size: many
V: TRBV6-1
J: TRBJ1-2
CDR3: CASRSSGYYGYTF
DNA: TGTGCCAGCAGGTCGTCGGGTTACTATGGCTACACCTTC

D: NA
size: NA
V: TRBV11-3
J: TRBJ2-7
CDR3: CASSSHDFDRLKF
DNA: TGTGCCAGCAGCTCCCACGACTTCGACCGATTAAAATTC

D: NA
size: many
V: TRBV6-5
J: TRBJ1-2
CDR3: CASSYSQGNYGYTF
DNA: TGTGCCAGCAGTTACTCGCAGGGGAACTATGGCTACACCTTC

D: TRBD2
size: NA
V: TRBV6-1
J: TRBJ2-7
CDR3: CASSERASGYEQYF
DNA: TGTGCCAGCAGTGAACGAGCTAGCGGCTACGAGCAGTACTTC

D: NA
size: many
V: TRBV7-2
J: TRBJ1-1
CDR3: CASSPGGGLNTEAFF
DNA: TGTGCCAGCAGCCCCGGGGGGGGTCTGAACACTGAAGCTTTCTTT

D: NA
size: NA
V: TRBV28
J: TRBJ2-6
CDR3: CASRDAGSGANVLTF
DNA: TGTGCCAGCAGGGACGCGGGGTCTGGGGCCAACGTCCTGACTTTC

D: NA
size: many
V: TRBV12-3/TRBV12-4
J: TRBJ1-5
CDR3: CASTLSGYSNQPQHF
DNA: TGTGCCAGCACCCTGAGCGGTTATAGCAATCAGCCCCAGCATTTT

D: NA
size: many
V: TRBV6-1
J: TRBJ1-3
CDR3: CASLTTYTLNTIYF
DNA: TGTGCCAGCTTGACGACCTACACATTAAACACCATATATTTT

D: TRBD2
size: many
V: TRBV5-1
J: TRBJ2-4
CDR3: CASSAGLEENIQYF
DNA: TGCGCCAGCAGCGCGGGACTAGAAGAAAACATTCAGTACTTC

D: TRBD2
size: many
V: TRBV3-1
J: TRBJ2-3
CDR3: CASSPTTSVGTDTQYF
DNA: TGTGCCAGCAGTCCTACGACTAGCGTAGGCACAGATACGCAGTATTTT

D: NA
size: many
V: TRBV6-2/TRBV6-3
J: TRBJ2-5
CDR3: CASSPEGGAQETQYF
DNA: TGTGCCAGCAGTCCCGAGGGGGGGGCACAAGAGACCCAGTACTTC

D: NA
size: many
V: TRBV12-3/TRBV12-4
J: TRBJ2-3
CDR3: CASSPAAGEVDTQYF
DNA: TGTGCCAGCAGCCCGGCGGCAGGGGAAGTAGATACGCAGTATTTT

D: TRBD2
size: once
V: TRBV11-3
J: TRBJ2-1
CDR3: CASSSLPSGNEQFF
DNA: TGTGCCAGCAGCTCACTACCTAGCGGCAATGAGCAGTTCTTC

D: TRBD2
size: many
V: TRBV5-5
J: TRBJ2-2
CDR3: CASSLPGGRTGELFF
DNA: TGTGCCAGCAGCTTGCCGGGAGGAAGAACCGGGGAGCTGTTTTTT

D: TRBD2
size: many
V: TRBV3-1
J: TRBJ2-2
CDR3: CASSPISRGVPRGELFF
DNA: TGTGCCAGCAGCCCCATTTCGCGGGGGGTACCCCGCGGGGAGCTGTTTTTT

D: NA
size: few
V: TRBV7-2
J: TRBJ1-3
CDR3: CASSLGTDPLYRF
DNA: TGTGCCAGCAGCCTCGGGACGGATCCCCTCTATCGATTT